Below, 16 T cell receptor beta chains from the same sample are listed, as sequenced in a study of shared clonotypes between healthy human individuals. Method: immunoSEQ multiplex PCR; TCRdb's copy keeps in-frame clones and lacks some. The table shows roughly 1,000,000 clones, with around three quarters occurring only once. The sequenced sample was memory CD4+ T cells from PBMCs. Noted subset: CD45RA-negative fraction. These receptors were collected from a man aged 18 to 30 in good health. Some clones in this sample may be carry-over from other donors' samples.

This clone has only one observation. The CDR3 bases are TGTGCCACCAGCAGAGATCGGACGGAAGAGACCCAGTACTTC. As protein: CATSRDRTEETQYF. This chain connects TRBV15 to TRBJ2-5; D ambiguous. The CDR3 consists of 14 residues. V lost 0 bases and J lost 3, with 8 bases in between. In germline, CDR1 is LNHNV, CDR2 YYDKDF (reference sequence).

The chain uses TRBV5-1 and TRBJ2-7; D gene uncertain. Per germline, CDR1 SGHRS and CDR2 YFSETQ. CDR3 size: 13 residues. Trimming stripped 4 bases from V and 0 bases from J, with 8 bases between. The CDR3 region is CASSLQNSYEQYF. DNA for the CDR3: TGCGCCAGCAGCCTCCAAAACTCCTACGAGCAGTACTTC. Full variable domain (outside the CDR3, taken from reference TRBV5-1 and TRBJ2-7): KAGVTQTPRYLIKTRGQQVTLSCSPISGHRSVSWYQQTPGQGLQFLFEYFSETQRNKGNFPGRFSGRQFSNSRSEMNVSTLELGDSALYLCASSLQNSYEQYFGPGTRLTVT.

The CDR3: CASSAGDNEQFF. The CDR3 region has the DNA TGTGCCAGCAGCGCTGGAGACAATGAGCAGTTCTTC. The chain couples TRBV9 to TRBJ2-1, with no clear D. CDR1 is SGDLS and CDR2 is YYNGEE in the germline V gene. The V and J ends lost 3 bases and 5 bases respectively, with 6 bases between them. The CDR3 has 12 amino acids. The complete variable domain, with remaining parts taken from reference TRBV9 and TRBJ2-1, reads DSGVTQTPKHLITATGQRVTLRCSPRSGDLSVYWYQQSLDQGLQFLIQYYNGEERAKGNILERFSAQQFPDLHSELNLSSLELGDSALYFCASSAGDNEQFFGPGTRLTVL.

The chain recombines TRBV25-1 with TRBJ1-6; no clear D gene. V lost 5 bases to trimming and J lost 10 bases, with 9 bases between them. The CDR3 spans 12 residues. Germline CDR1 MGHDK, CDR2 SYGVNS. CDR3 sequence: CASSPRGSPLHF. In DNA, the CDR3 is TGTGCCAGCAGTCCCCGAGGGTCACCCCTCCACTTT.

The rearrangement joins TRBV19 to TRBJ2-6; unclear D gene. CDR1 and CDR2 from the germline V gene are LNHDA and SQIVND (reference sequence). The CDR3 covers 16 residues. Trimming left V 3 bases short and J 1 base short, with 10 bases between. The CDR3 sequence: CASSIPHLSGANVLTF. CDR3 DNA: TGTGCCAGTAGTATCCCCCACCTTTCTGGGGCCAACGTCCTGACTTTC.

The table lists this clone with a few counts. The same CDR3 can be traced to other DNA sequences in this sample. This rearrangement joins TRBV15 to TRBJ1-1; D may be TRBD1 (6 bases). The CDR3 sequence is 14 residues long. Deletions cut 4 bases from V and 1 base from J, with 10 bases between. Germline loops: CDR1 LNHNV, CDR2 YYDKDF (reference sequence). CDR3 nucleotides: TGTGCCACCAGCATAGGGGGACAGAACACTGAAGCTTTCTTT. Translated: CATSIGGQNTEAFF.

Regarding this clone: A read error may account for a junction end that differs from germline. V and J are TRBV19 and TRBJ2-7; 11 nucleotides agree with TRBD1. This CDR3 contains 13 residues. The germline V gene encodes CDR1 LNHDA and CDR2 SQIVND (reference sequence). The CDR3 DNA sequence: TGTGCCAGTAGTATCCCGGGACAGGGGGGTCGGGTTTTC. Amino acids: CASSIPGQGGRVF.

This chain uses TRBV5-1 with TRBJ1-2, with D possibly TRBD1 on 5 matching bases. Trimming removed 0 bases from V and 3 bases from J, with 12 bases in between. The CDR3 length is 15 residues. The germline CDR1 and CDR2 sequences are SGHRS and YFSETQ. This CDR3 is CASSLGSGTYYGYTF. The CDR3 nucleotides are TGCGCCAGCAGCTTGGGTTCGGGGACCTACTATGGCTACACCTTC. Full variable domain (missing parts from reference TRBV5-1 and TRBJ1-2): KAGVTQTPRYLIKTRGQQVTLSCSPISGHRSVSWYQQTPGQGLQFLFEYFSETQRNKGNFPGRFSGRQFSNSRSEMNVSTLELGDSALYLCASSLGSGTYYGYTFGSGTRLTVV.

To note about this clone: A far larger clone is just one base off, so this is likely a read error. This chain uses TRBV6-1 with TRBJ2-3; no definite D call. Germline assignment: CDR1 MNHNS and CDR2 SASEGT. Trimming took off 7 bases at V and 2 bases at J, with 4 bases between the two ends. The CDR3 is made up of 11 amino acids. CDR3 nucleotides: TGTGCCAGCACCTCCACAGATACGCAGTATTTT. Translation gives CASTSTDTQYF.

The CDR3 sequence: CASSLRQTSTEAFF. The CDR3 coding sequence is TGTGCCAGCAGCTTGCGACAGACCTCCACTGAAGCTTTCTTT. The gene calls are TRBV7-9 and TRBJ1-1; tentatively, D is TRBD1 (5 bases). Germline values: CDR1 SEHNR, CDR2 FQNEAQ (reference sequence). V was pared by 3 bases and J by 4 bases, with 12 bases between. The CDR3 covers 14 residues.

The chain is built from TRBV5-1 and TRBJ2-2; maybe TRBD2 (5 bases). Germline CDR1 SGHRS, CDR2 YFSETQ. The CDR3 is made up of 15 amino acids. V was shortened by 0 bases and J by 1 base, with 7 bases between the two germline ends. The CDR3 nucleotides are TGCGCCAGCAGCTTGGTTCGGGAGAACACCGGGGAGCTGTTTTTT. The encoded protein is CASSLVRENTGELFF.

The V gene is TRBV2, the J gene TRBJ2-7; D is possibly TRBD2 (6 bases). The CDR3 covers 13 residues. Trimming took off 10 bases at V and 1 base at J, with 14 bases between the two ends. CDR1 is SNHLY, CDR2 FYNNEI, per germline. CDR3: CATHRERSYEQYF. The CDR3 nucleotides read TGTGCCACCCATCGGGAGCGATCCTACGAGCAGTACTTC.

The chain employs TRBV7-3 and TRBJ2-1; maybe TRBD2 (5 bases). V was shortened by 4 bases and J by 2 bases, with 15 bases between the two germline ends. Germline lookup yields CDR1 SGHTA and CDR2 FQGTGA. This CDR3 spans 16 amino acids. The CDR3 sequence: CASSSATSTPYNEQFF. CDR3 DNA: TGTGCCAGCAGCTCCGCTACTAGTACCCCCTACAATGAGCAGTTCTTC.

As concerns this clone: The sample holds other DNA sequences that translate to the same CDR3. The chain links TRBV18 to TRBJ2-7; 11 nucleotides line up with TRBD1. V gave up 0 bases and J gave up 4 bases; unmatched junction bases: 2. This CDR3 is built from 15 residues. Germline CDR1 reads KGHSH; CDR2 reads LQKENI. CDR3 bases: TGTGCCAGCTCACCACCGGGACAGGGGGGTTACGAGCAGTACTTC. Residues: CASSPPGQGGYEQYF.

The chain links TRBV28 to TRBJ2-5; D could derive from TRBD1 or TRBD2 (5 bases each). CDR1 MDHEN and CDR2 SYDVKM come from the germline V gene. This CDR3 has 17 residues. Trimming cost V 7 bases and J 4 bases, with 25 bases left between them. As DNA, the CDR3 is TGTGCCAGCAACCCACATCCCCCGGGGCCGGGGATAGAGACCCAGTACTTC. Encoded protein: CASNPHPPGPGIETQYF.

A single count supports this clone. CDR3 sequence reads: CASSPGLAHSTDTQYF. CDR3 DNA: TGCGCCAGCAGCCCGGGACTAGCGCATAGCACAGATACGCAGTATTTT. This chain uses TRBV5-1 with TRBJ2-3; 10 bases match TRBD2. Trimming cost V 4 bases and J 0 bases; bases outside gene matches: 5. Germline CDR1 reads SGHRS; CDR2 reads YFSETQ. This CDR3 spans 16 amino acids.